Sequencing of this T cell receptor (delta chain) was carried out in a study of gamma-delta T cells after stem cell transplantation. TCRdb re-called clones from the RT-PCR reads using CATT. In the table there are 690 or so delta-chain clones, under 35% of which are singletons. From germline, CDR1 is GEAIGNYY and CDR2 EKD. V gave up 0 bases and J gave up 9 bases, with 28 bases separating them. CDR3 length equals 18 residues. This clone was seen only a few times. The source material was gamma-delta T cells. This TCR derives from a human donor. It is not recorded whose cells these are; they may come from a transplant donor. This table probably holds off-target reads from a library built for another chain. The chain is built from TRDV2 and TRDJ1, with D tentatively TRDD3 (9 bases). CDR3 coding DNA: TGTGCCTGTGACACCGTACTTCCTACGTCGCTGGGGATACGTCAACTCATCTTT. This codes for CACDTVLPTSLGIRQLIF.